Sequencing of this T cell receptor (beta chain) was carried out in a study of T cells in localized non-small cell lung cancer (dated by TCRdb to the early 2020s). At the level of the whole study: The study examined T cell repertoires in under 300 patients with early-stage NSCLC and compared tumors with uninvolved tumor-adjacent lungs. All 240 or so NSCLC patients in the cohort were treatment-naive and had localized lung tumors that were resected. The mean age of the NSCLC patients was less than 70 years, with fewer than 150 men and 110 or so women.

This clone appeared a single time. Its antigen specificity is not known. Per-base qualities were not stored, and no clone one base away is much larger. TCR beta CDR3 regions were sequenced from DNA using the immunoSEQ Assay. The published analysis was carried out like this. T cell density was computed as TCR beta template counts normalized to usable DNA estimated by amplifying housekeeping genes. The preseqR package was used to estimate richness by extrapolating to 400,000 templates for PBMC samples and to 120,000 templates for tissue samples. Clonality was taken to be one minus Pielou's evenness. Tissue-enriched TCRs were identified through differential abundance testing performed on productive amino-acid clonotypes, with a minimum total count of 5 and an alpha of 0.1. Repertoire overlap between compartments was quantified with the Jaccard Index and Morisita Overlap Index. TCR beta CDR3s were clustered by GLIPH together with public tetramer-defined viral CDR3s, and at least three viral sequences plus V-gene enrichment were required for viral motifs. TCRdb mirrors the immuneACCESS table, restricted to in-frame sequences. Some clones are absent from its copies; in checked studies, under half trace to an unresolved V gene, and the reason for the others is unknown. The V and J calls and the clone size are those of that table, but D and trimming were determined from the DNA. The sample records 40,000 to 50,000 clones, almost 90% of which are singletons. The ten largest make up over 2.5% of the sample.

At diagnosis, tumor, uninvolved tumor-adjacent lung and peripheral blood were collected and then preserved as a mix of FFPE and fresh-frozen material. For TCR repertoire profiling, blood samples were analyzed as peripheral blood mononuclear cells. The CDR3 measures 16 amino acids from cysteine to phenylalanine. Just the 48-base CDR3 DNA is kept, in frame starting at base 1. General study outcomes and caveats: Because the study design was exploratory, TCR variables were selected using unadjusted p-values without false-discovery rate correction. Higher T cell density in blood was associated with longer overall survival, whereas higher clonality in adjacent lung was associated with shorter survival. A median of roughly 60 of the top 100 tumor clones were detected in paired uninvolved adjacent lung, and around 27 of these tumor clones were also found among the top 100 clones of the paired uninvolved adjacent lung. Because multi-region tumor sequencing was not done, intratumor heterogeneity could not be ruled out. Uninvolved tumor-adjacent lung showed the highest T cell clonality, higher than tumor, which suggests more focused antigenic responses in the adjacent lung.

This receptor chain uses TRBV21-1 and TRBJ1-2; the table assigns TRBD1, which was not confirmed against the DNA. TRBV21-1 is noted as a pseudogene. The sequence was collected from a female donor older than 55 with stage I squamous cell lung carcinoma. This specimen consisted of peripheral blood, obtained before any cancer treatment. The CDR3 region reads CASSKTPGQAPYGYTF. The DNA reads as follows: TGTGCCAGCAGCAAAACTCCGGGACAGGCCCCCTATGGCTACACCTTC.